The next 20 T cell receptor beta chains were all read from a single sample in a study of T-cell reconstitution after alpha-beta-depleted transplantation in children (dated by TCRdb to the mid-2010s). Preparation of the library involved PCR. Data came from an Illumina HiSeq 2500. TCR libraries were prepared with molecular barcoding, using unique molecular identifiers to normalize TCRbeta repertoire quantification. TCRdb redid the processing of the public reads, applying fastp at Q25 and MiXCR, and retained in-frame beta chains. Each entry is one CDR3 protein sequence, shown with its most common DNA and genes. The sample contains around 600,000 distinct CDR3 sequences, 16% of them found a single time. The ten largest clones represent approximately 1% of the sample. Sample: PBMCs from the stem cell graft donor, taken from the stem cell graft. The receptors stem from a human donor who donated a stem cell graft to a child with acute myeloid leukemia.

This clonotype was found many times. The rearrangement links TRBV20-1 to TRBJ2-1, with TRBD2 as a possible D gene (5 bases). Trimming shortened V by 1 base and J by 0 bases, and 10 bases separated the two germline ends. Germline-derived CDR1 and CDR2 are DFQATT and SNEGSKA (reference sequence). This CDR3 comprises 15 residues. The chain's CDR3 is CSARVPGNSYNEQFF. The CDR3 DNA reads TGCAGTGCTAGAGTACCGGGGAACTCCTACAATGAGCAGTTCTTC.

The sample holds a few counts of this clonotype. The chain has TRBV21-1 and TRBJ2-1; TRBD1, the table's D call, lacks a check against the DNA. TRBV21-1 has pseudogene status. The CDR3 runs 15 residues. The CDR3 nucleotides read TGTGCCAGCAACGCTGGGACAGGGGGCTGGCATGAGCAGTTCTTC. Protein sequence: CASNAGTGGWHEQFF.

This clonotype was seen at least ten times. V and J are TRBV7-2 and TRBJ2-7; D is perhaps TRBD1 (6 bases). CDR1 and CDR2 from the germline V gene are SGHTA and FQGNSA. V was trimmed by 5 bases and J by 4 bases, leaving 15 bases between them. The CDR3 is 14 amino acids. CDR3 region: CASSPRGSPYEQYF. The CDR3 nucleotides read TGTGCCAGCAGCCCAAGGGGGTCACCTTACGAGCAGTACTTC.

This clonotype was counted ten times or more. The CDR3 here is CSAALYGVNSPLHF. CDR3 DNA: TGCAGTGCCGCCTTGTACGGTGTGAATTCACCCCTCCACTTT. The chain is built from TRBV20-1 and TRBJ1-6; no clear D. Trimming removed 6 bases at V and 7 bases at J, with 16 bases between. The CDR3 has 14 residues. Germline CDR1 reads DFQATT; CDR2 reads SNEGSKA (reference sequence).

This clonotype appeared many times. This chain uses TRBV5-5 with TRBJ1-5, with unresolved D. The CDR3 loop spans 15 amino acids. V lost 1 base and J lost 6, with 14 bases in between. CDR1 is SGHKS and CDR2 is YYEKEE in the germline V gene (reference sequence). The CDR3 sequence: CASSLRLLVGQPQHF. The DNA for the CDR3 is TGTGCCAGCAGCTTGCGACTCCTCGTTGGTCAGCCCCAGCATTTT.

The chain is built from TRBV6-1 and TRBJ1-2; D not resolved. Germline CDR1 is MNHNS and CDR2 is SASEGT. The CDR3 contains 13 residues. Trimming removed 2 bases at V and 4 bases at J, with 8 bases between. CDR3 region: CASSERSAYGYTF. The CDR3, as DNA: TGTGCCAGCAGTGAACGGTCAGCCTATGGCTACACCTTC.

This clonotype was seen many times. The rearrangement joins TRBV29-1 to TRBJ2-7; 7 bases fit TRBD1. V shed 6 bases, J shed 5 bases, and the junction held 13 bases outside the gene matches. Germline V gene data show CDR1 as SQVTM and CDR2 as ANQGSEA. CDR3 length: 14 amino acids. CDR3 in amino acids: CSVYLMTGLNEQYF. The CDR3 DNA follows: TGCAGCGTCTACCTGATGACAGGGTTGAACGAGCAGTACTTC.

This clonotype was picked up many times. The chain carries TRBV15 and TRBJ2-1; 11 nucleotides agree with TRBD2. CDR3 length equals 15 residues. Germline CDR1 is LNHNV and CDR2 is YYDKDF (reference sequence). V shed 4 bases, J shed 4 bases, and the junction held 3 bases outside the gene matches. This chain's CDR3 is CATSILAGGYNEQFF. The DNA for the CDR3 is TGTGCCACCAGCATCCTAGCGGGGGGATACAATGAGCAGTTCTTC.

This clonotype was seen many times. The rearrangement links TRBV6-5 to TRBJ2-7, with D perhaps given as TRBD1 or TRBD2 (5 bases each). Germline CDR1 MNHEY, CDR2 SVGAGI. Trimming pared 0 bases from V and 7 bases from J, leaving 10 bases between. The CDR3 length is 13 residues. CDR3 residues: CASSYSGVREQYF. CDR3 nucleotides: TGTGCCAGCAGTTACTCGGGGGTGCGGGAGCAGTACTTC.

This clonotype was detected a few times. The chain links TRBV13 to TRBJ2-4; D might be TRBD2 (5 bases). The germline CDR1 and CDR2 sequences are PRHDT and FYEKMQ (reference sequence). Trimming took 4 bases from V and 2 from J, leaving 12 bases between them. CDR3 length equals 15 residues. In DNA, the CDR3 is TGTGCCAGCAGCTCCCCGGTAGCGCCCAAAAACATTCAGTACTTC. Residues: CASSSPVAPKNIQYF.

This clonotype was picked up a small number of times. In nucleotides, the CDR3 is TGTGCCAGCAGTTACTCCCGGACAGATTACGAGCAGTACTTC. Residues: CASSYSRTDYEQYF. V and J are TRBV6-5 and TRBJ2-7; D may be TRBD1 (6 bases). In germline, CDR1 is MNHEY, CDR2 SVGAGI. V was pared by 0 bases and J by 4 bases, with 10 bases between. This CDR3 contains 14 residues.

A few counts support this clonotype. The germline gene is not matched at one end of the junction; a read error may be the cause. The rearrangement links TRBV7-9 to TRBJ2-2, with 7 bases that match TRBD1. The CDR3 has 13 residues. The germline V gene has CDR1 SEHNR and CDR2 FQNEAQ (reference sequence). For the CDR3, the DNA is TGCGCCAGCAGGGACAGCAACACCGGGGAGCTGTTTTTT. Its protein is CASRDSNTGELFF.

In its sample, this clonotype was seen many times. This chain links TRBV29-1 with TRBJ2-1; TRBD2 agrees at 8 bases. Germline loops: CDR1 SQVTM, CDR2 ANQGSEA. The V gene end was trimmed by 1 base and the J gene end by 10 bases; junction bases not matched to a gene: 12. The CDR3 consists of 15 residues. The CDR3 DNA reads TGCAGCGTTGAAGGGGGACTAGGGGTCTCAGGGGAGCAGTTCTTC. Protein product: CSVEGGLGVSGEQFF.

This clonotype was recorded a few times. The chain is built from TRBV20-1 and TRBJ1-5; TRBD1 matches 7 bases. V gave up 1 base and J gave up 4 bases; unmatched junction bases: 7. The germline CDR1 and CDR2 sequences are DFQATT and SNEGSKA (reference sequence). The CDR3 runs 15 residues. The CDR3 DNA follows: TGCAGTGCTAGAGCTTTCGGGACAGATAATCAGCCCCAGCATTTT. This encodes CSARAFGTDNQPQHF.

The chain recombines TRBV29-1 with TRBJ2-1; 9 positions agree with TRBD1. Germline loops: CDR1 SQVTM, CDR2 ANQGSEA. Trimming cost V 2 bases and J 5 bases; bases outside gene matches: 7. This CDR3 is built from 15 residues. CDR3 nucleotides: TGCAGCGTTGAACCCCGGGACAGGGTTCACAATGAGCAGTTCTTC. It translates to CSVEPRDRVHNEQFF.

This chain uses TRBV5-1 with TRBJ2-7, with TRBD2 as a possible D gene (6 bases). V lost 3 bases, J lost 3 bases, and 13 bases lay in between. Germline lookup yields CDR1 SGHRS and CDR2 YFSETQ. The CDR3 is 14 amino acids. CDR3 coding DNA: TGCGCCAGCAGCTACGGGGGAGTAAACTACGAGCAGTACTTC. Translating gives CASSYGGVNYEQYF.

The V gene is TRBV7-2, the J gene TRBJ2-1; unclear D gene. V gave up 1 base and J gave up 4 bases, with 11 bases separating them. The CDR3 contains 15 residues. CDR1 and CDR2 from the germline V gene are SGHTA and FQGNSA. CDR3 nucleotides: TGTGCCAGCAGCTTAGTGGAAAGCTATTACAATGAGCAGTTCTTC. Translation: CASSLVESYYNEQFF.

The CDR3: CASRSDGSNTGELFF. CDR3 bases: TGCGCCAGCCGATCGGACGGCTCGAACACCGGGGAGCTGTTTTTT. The rearrangement links TRBV5-1 to TRBJ2-2, with D unclear. Germline V gene lookup returns CDR1 SGHRS and CDR2 YFSETQ. The CDR3 sequence is 15 residues long. V shed 7 bases and J shed 0 bases, with 13 bases lying between them.

The chain joins TRBV24-1 to TRBJ1-5; D might be TRBD1 (5 bases). The CDR3 has 14 amino acids. Germline loops: CDR1 KGHDR, CDR2 SFDVKD. Trimming took off 5 bases at V and 3 bases at J, with 10 bases between the two ends. The CDR3 loop is CATSGRQINQPQHF. The CDR3, as DNA: TGTGCCACCAGTGGGCGACAGATCAATCAGCCCCAGCATTTT.

This clonotype came up many times. The rearrangement joins TRBV20-1 to TRBJ2-7; a possible D gene is TRBD1 (7 bases). The CDR3 has 14 amino acids. V gave up 4 bases and J gave up 3 bases, with 16 bases separating them. The germline CDR1 and CDR2 sequences are DFQATT and SNEGSKA (reference sequence). The CDR3 nucleotides read TGCAGTGCTATTTTTGCAGGGGGAGGCTACGAGCAGTACGTC. Amino acids: CSAIFAGGGYEQYV.